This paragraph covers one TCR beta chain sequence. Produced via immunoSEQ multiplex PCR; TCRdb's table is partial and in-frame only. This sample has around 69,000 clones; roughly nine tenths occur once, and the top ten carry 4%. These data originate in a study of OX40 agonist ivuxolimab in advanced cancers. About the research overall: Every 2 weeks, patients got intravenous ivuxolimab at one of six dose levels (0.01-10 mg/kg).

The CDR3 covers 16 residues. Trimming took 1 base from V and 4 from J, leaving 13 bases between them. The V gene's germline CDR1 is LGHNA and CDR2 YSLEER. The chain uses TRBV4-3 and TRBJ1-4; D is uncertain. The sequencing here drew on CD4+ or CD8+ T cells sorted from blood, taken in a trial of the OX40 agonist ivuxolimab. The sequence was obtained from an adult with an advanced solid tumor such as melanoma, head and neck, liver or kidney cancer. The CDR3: CASSQAMAAYNEKLFF. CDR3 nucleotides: TGCGCCAGCAGCCAAGCGATGGCAGCCTATAATGAAAAACTGTTTTTT.